These T cell receptor beta chains were read from a single sample in a study of control samples from healthy donors and cancer patients. The protocol was immunoSEQ multiplex PCR, while the TCRdb copy is restricted to in-frame clones and leaves out a portion. The data show under 150,000 clones, more than 75% seen once. What was sequenced was blood. The receptors shown here come from a man aged 35 to 55 in good health. CDR3s include the opening cysteine and the closing phenylalanine or tryptophan. D genes are given only for firm matches. Expanded clones get a size class; other rows say once, few or many, or leave the size out.

j_gene: TRBJ2-2
d_gene: NA
v_gene: TRBV25-1
abundance: NA
CDR3aa: CASSEGNTGELFF
CDR3nt: TGTGCCAGCAGTGAAGGGAACACCGGGGAGCTGTTTTTT

j_gene: TRBJ2-5
d_gene: NA
v_gene: TRBV6-5
abundance: NA
CDR3aa: CASSYSPSRRETQYF
CDR3nt: TGTGCCAGCAGTTACTCCCCCTCCAGGAGAGAGACCCAGTACTTC

j_gene: TRBJ2-2
d_gene: NA
v_gene: TRBV7-8
abundance: NA
CDR3aa: CASRIGNTGELFF
CDR3nt: TGTGCCAGCCGAATTGGGAACACCGGGGAGCTGTTTTTT

j_gene: TRBJ2-2
d_gene: NA
v_gene: TRBV7-8
abundance: NA
CDR3aa: CASSSDRNTGELFF
CDR3nt: TGTGCCAGCAGCTCGGACAGGAACACCGGGGAGCTGTTTTTT

j_gene: TRBJ1-4
d_gene: NA
v_gene: TRBV12-3/TRBV12-4
abundance: NA
CDR3aa: CASSSGVYEKLFF
CDR3nt: TGTGCCAGCAGTTCAGGGGTTTATGAAAAACTGTTTTTT

j_gene: TRBJ2-5
d_gene: TRBD1
v_gene: TRBV18
abundance: NA
CDR3aa: CASSPDRGGGETQYF
CDR3nt: TGTGCCAGCTCGCCAGACAGGGGCGGTGGAGAGACCCAGTACTTC

j_gene: TRBJ1-2
d_gene: TRBD1
v_gene: TRBV6-5
abundance: NA
CDR3aa: CASSPGTGTVYGYTF
CDR3nt: TGTGCCAGCAGTCCCGGGACAGGGACTGTCTATGGCTACACCTTC

j_gene: TRBJ1-5
d_gene: NA
v_gene: TRBV7-2
abundance: NA
CDR3aa: CASSLVGLNQPQHF
CDR3nt: TGTGCCAGCAGCTTAGTAGGACTCAATCAGCCCCAGCATTTT

j_gene: TRBJ1-5
d_gene: NA
v_gene: TRBV6-5
abundance: once
CDR3aa: CASSPGTLGNQPQHF
CDR3nt: TGTGCCAGCAGCCCCGGGACATTGGGCAATCAGCCCCAGCATTTT

j_gene: TRBJ2-7
d_gene: TRBD1
v_gene: TRBV11-1
abundance: once
CDR3aa: CASSPGTGGSYEQYF
CDR3nt: TGTGCCAGCAGTCCAGGGACAGGGGGCTCCTACGAGCAGTACTTC

j_gene: TRBJ2-2
d_gene: TRBD1
v_gene: TRBV7-3
abundance: NA
CDR3aa: CASSLSVSRGTNTGELFF
CDR3nt: TGTGCCAGCAGCTTATCAGTGAGCAGGGGGACGAACACCGGGGAGCTGTTTTTT

j_gene: TRBJ2-7
d_gene: NA
v_gene: TRBV10-2
abundance: NA
CDR3aa: CASSTVGGGSYEQYF
CDR3nt: TGCGCCAGCAGCACCGTCGGAGGAGGCTCTTACGAGCAGTACTTC

j_gene: TRBJ1-5
d_gene: NA
v_gene: TRBV2
abundance: NA
CDR3aa: CASSGGTQSQPQHF
CDR3nt: TGTGCCAGCAGTGGCGGGACACAAAGTCAGCCCCAGCATTTT

j_gene: TRBJ1-2
d_gene: NA
v_gene: TRBV21-1
abundance: many
CDR3aa: CASSREYRGWNGYTF
CDR3nt: TGTGCCAGCAGCCGGGAGTACCGAGGATGGAATGGCTACACCTTC

j_gene: TRBJ2-2
d_gene: TRBD2
v_gene: TRBV6-5
abundance: NA
CDR3aa: CASSYTTSGSGELFF
CDR3nt: TGTGCCAGCAGTTACACGACTAGCGGTTCCGGGGAGCTGTTTTTT

j_gene: TRBJ1-6
d_gene: NA
v_gene: TRBV6-2/TRBV6-3
abundance: NA
CDR3aa: CASSSDNFDSPLHF
CDR3nt: TGTGCCAGCAGTTCCGACAATTTCGATTCACCCCTCCACTTT

j_gene: TRBJ2-7
d_gene: NA
v_gene: TRBV5-4
abundance: NA
CDR3aa: CASSLGRAGGYEQYF
CDR3nt: TGTGCCAGCAGCTTGGGTCGAGCAGGGGGGTACGAGCAGTACTTC

j_gene: TRBJ2-2
d_gene: TRBD1
v_gene: TRBV6-4
abundance: NA
CDR3aa: CASRKGATNTGELFF
CDR3nt: TGTGCCAGCCGTAAGGGGGCCACGAACACCGGGGAGCTGTTTTTT

j_gene: TRBJ2-5
d_gene: TRBD2
v_gene: TRBV7-2
abundance: NA
CDR3aa: CASSSSLAGGQETQYF
CDR3nt: TGTGCCAGCAGCTCATCCCTAGCGGGGGGACAAGAGACCCAGTACTTC

j_gene: TRBJ2-7
d_gene: NA
v_gene: TRBV9
abundance: NA
CDR3aa: CASSVEYLKGDAFYEQYF
CDR3nt: TGTGCCAGCAGCGTAGAATACCTCAAGGGGGACGCGTTCTACGAGCAGTACTTC

j_gene: TRBJ1-2
d_gene: NA
v_gene: TRBV29-1
abundance: NA
CDR3aa: CSVVGTFYGYTF
CDR3nt: TGCAGCGTTGTCGGGACTTTCTATGGCTACACCTTC

j_gene: TRBJ2-5
d_gene: NA
v_gene: TRBV11-3
abundance: few
CDR3aa: CASSSPDRRETQYF
CDR3nt: TGTGCCAGCAGCTCCCCGGACAGAAGGGAGACCCAGTACTTC

j_gene: TRBJ2-2
d_gene: NA
v_gene: TRBV7-2
abundance: NA
CDR3aa: CASSRSNTGELFF
CDR3nt: TGTGCCAGCAGCCGAAGTAACACCGGGGAGCTGTTTTTT

j_gene: TRBJ2-7
d_gene: NA
v_gene: TRBV24-1
abundance: NA
CDR3aa: CATSDSRTRSYEQYF
CDR3nt: TGTGCCACCAGTGATTCGCGGACACGCTCCTACGAGCAGTACTTC

j_gene: TRBJ1-1
d_gene: NA
v_gene: TRBV18
abundance: NA
CDR3aa: CASSRNLQENTEAFF
CDR3nt: TGTGCCAGCTCACGTAACTTACAGGAGAACACTGAAGCTTTCTTT

j_gene: TRBJ1-4
d_gene: NA
v_gene: TRBV7-9
abundance: NA
CDR3aa: CASTRSDHNEKLFF
CDR3nt: TGTGCCAGCACCCGGAGCGACCATAATGAAAAACTGTTTTTT

j_gene: TRBJ1-5
d_gene: NA
v_gene: TRBV2
abundance: NA
CDR3aa: CASSEHLQDQPQHF
CDR3nt: TGTGCCAGCAGTGAACATCTCCAGGATCAGCCCCAGCATTTT

j_gene: TRBJ2-2
d_gene: NA
v_gene: TRBV14
abundance: NA
CDR3aa: CASSLNAANTGELFF
CDR3nt: TGTGCCAGCAGCCTCAATGCCGCGAACACCGGGGAGCTGTTTTTT

j_gene: TRBJ1-6
d_gene: TRBD1
v_gene: TRBV7-3
abundance: NA
CDR3aa: CASSEEGARNSPLHF
CDR3nt: TGTGCCAGCAGTGAGGAGGGGGCGCGTAATTCACCCCTCCACTTT

j_gene: TRBJ1-1
d_gene: NA
v_gene: TRBV12-3/TRBV12-4
abundance: NA
CDR3aa: CASSSSVGEAFF
CDR3nt: TGTGCCAGCAGTTCGTCAGTCGGGGAAGCTTTCTTT

j_gene: TRBJ1-2
d_gene: NA
v_gene: TRBV7-6
abundance: NA
CDR3aa: CASSLAGRGANYGYTF
CDR3nt: TGTGCCAGCAGCTTAGCGGGCAGGGGAGCTAACTATGGCTACACCTTC

j_gene: TRBJ2-5
d_gene: NA
v_gene: TRBV9
abundance: NA
CDR3aa: CASSLGPSQETQYF
CDR3nt: TGTGCCAGCAGCTTGGGACCCTCCCAAGAGACCCAGTACTTC

j_gene: TRBJ1-2
d_gene: NA
v_gene: TRBV3-1/TRBV3-2
abundance: NA
CDR3aa: CASSQLQGPYGYTF
CDR3nt: TGTGCCAGCAGCCAACTCCAGGGTCCCTATGGCTACACCTTC

j_gene: TRBJ2-7
d_gene: NA
v_gene: TRBV7-8
abundance: NA
CDR3aa: CASSLVRAVGEQYF
CDR3nt: TGTGCCAGCAGCTTAGTGAGGGCAGTTGGCGAGCAGTACTTC

j_gene: TRBJ2-5
d_gene: NA
v_gene: TRBV2
abundance: NA
CDR3aa: CASSGRGHVYQETQYF
CDR3nt: TGTGCCAGCAGTGGAAGAGGACACGTTTACCAAGAGACCCAGTACTTC

j_gene: TRBJ2-2
d_gene: NA
v_gene: TRBV24-1
abundance: NA
CDR3aa: CATSDNREIGELFF
CDR3nt: TGTGCCACCAGTGACAACAGGGAAATCGGGGAGCTGTTTTTT

j_gene: TRBJ2-6
d_gene: NA
v_gene: TRBV7-3
abundance: NA
CDR3aa: CASSLTSGFGANVLTF
CDR3nt: TGTGCCAGCAGCTTAACGTCCGGGTTCGGGGCCAACGTCCTGACTTTC

j_gene: TRBJ2-3
d_gene: NA
v_gene: TRBV15
abundance: NA
CDR3aa: CATSRDTRADTQYF
CDR3nt: TGTGCCACCAGCAGAGATACAAGGGCAGATACGCAGTATTTT

j_gene: TRBJ1-1
d_gene: NA
v_gene: TRBV9
abundance: NA
CDR3aa: CASSVVGSTEAFF
CDR3nt: TGTGCCAGCAGCGTAGTAGGGAGCACTGAAGCTTTCTTT

j_gene: TRBJ1-2
d_gene: NA
v_gene: TRBV3-1/TRBV3-2
abundance: NA
CDR3aa: CASSPPGRTMAYTF
CDR3nt: TGTGCCAGCAGCCCCCCGGGACGGACTATGGCTTACACCTTC

j_gene: TRBJ2-7
d_gene: NA
v_gene: TRBV5-1
abundance: NA
CDR3aa: CASSLGQGWYEQYF
CDR3nt: TGCGCCAGCAGCTTGGGCCAGGGGTGGTACGAGCAGTACTTC

j_gene: TRBJ2-5
d_gene: TRBD1
v_gene: TRBV18
abundance: NA
CDR3aa: CASSPPGQNQWETQYF
CDR3nt: TGTGCCAGCTCACCGCCGGGACAGAATCAGTGGGAGACCCAGTACTTC

j_gene: TRBJ2-3
d_gene: TRBD2
v_gene: TRBV15
abundance: NA
CDR3aa: CATSRDRLAGGPDTQYF
CDR3nt: TGTGCCACCAGCAGGGACCGACTAGCGGGGGGACCAGATACGCAGTATTTT

j_gene: TRBJ1-6
d_gene: TRBD1
v_gene: TRBV18
abundance: NA
CDR3aa: CASSPSDRATLHF
CDR3nt: TGTGCCAGCTCGCCCTCGGACAGGGCGACCCTCCACTTT

j_gene: TRBJ2-7
d_gene: TRBD1
v_gene: TRBV4-1
abundance: NA
CDR3aa: CASSPQGQGWEQYF
CDR3nt: TGCGCCAGCAGCCCGCAGGGACAGGGGTGGGAGCAGTACTTC